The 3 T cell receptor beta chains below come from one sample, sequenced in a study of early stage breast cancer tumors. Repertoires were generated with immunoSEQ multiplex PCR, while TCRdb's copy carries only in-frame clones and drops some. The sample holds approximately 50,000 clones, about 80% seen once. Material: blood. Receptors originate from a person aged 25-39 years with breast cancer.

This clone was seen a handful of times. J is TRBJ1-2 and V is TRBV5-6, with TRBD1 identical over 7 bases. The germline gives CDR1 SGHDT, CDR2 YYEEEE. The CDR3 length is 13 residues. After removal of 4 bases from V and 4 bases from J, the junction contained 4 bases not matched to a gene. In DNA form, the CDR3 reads TGTGCCAGCAGCCCAGGGACAGCCTATGGCTACACCTTC. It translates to CASSPGTAYGYTF.

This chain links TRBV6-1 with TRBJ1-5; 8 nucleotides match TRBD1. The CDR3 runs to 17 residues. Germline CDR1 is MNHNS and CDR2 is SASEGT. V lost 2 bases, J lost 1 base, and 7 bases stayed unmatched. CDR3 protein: CASSEFPWTGSNQPQHF. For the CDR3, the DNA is TGTGCCAGCAGTGAATTCCCCTGGACAGGGAGCAATCAGCCCCAGCATTTT.

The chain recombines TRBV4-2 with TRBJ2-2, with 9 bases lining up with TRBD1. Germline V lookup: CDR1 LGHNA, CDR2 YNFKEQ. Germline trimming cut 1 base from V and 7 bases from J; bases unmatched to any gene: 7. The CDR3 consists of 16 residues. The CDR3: CASSQVLGQGHGELFF. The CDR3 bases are TGTGCCAGCAGCCAAGTCCTCGGACAGGGGCACGGGGAGCTGTTTTTT.